These T cell receptor beta chains were read from a single sample in a study of T cells after posttransplantation cyclophosphamide. The assay was immunoSEQ multiplex PCR, and TCRdb's table has in-frame clones only and misses some. The sample yields around 35,000 clones, without any singletons. Sequencing input: PBMCs. These receptor sequences come from a girl aged 5-17 years in good health, CMV-negative, and a related stem cell transplant donor. The conserved cysteine and the conserved F or W are not part of the CDR3 here.

j_call v_call cdr3_aa
TRBJ2-1 TRBV5-1 ASSLAGKNEQF
TRBJ2-3 TRBV5-4 ASSLRLAGSSSTDTQY
TRBJ2-7 TRBV28 ASTVISYEQY
TRBJ2-3 TRBV6-4 ASSAGLERDTQY
TRBJ1-2 TRBV19 ASSPGRYYGYT
TRBJ1-1 TRBV29-1 SVDKDRAHTEAF
TRBJ1-5 TRBV5-6 ASSLQGGSSNQPQH
TRBJ2-5 TRBV5-1 ASSLATGRRQETQY
TRBJ2-7 TRBV19 ASTIGGYEQY
TRBJ1-5 TRBV27 ASSLLGPKYNQPQH
TRBJ2-7 TRBV5-1 ASRNKAGAYEQY
TRBJ1-5 TRBV19 ASSIGRFSNQPQH
TRBJ2-5 TRBV7-3 ASSSQGLGETQY
TRBJ2-7 TRBV4-3 ASSQVADQGYEQY
TRBJ2-5 TRBV7-8 ASIPIVAGGQETQY
TRBJ2-5 TRBV2 ASTRGAQTQY
TRBJ2-5 TRBV2 ASSGHDGETQY